The 31 T cell receptor beta chains in this list originate from one sample, sequenced in a study of blood T cells in healthy people across ages. The use of a sample-barcoded 5' primer and a J-beta primer mix characterized a second PCR of roughly 7 to 11 cycles. TCRdb used MiXCR to reprocess the 5' RACE reads, holding one entry per CDR3 protein. The profile shows 890,000 or so distinct CDR3 sequences, under 80% of them singletons. The sequenced material came from blood. These TCRs come from a man aged 25 to 45 in good health.

The chain links TRBV9 to TRBJ2-1; D remains unclear. The CDR3 has 13 amino acids. Trimming stripped 3 bases from V and 9 bases from J, with 13 bases between. Germline V CDR1 and CDR2: SGDLS, YYNGEE. For the CDR3, the DNA is TGTGCCAGCAGCGCCTTAGATATCGGTGAGCAGTTCTTC. This translates into CASSALDIGEQFF.

This clonotype was detected only once. The chain uses TRBV5-6 and TRBJ2-1; 7 nucleotides align to TRBD2. The J segment lost 1 base and the V segment lost 1 base, leaving 8 bases of the junction unmatched. CDR1 is SGHDT and CDR2 is YYEEEE in the germline V gene. The CDR3 totals 17 residues. CDR3 nucleotide sequence: TGTGCCAGCAGCTTGTTCACCGCGGGGGTATCCTACAATGAGCAGTTCTTC. Amino acids: CASSLFTAGVSYNEQFF.

In this sample, this clonotype turned up a few times. The rearrangement joins TRBV4-1 to TRBJ2-3; TRBD2 matches at 9 bases. Germline V gives CDR1 MGHRA, CDR2 YSYEKL. V shed 3 bases, J shed 9 bases, and the junction held 22 bases outside the gene matches. CDR3 length: 19 amino acids. This chain's CDR3 is CASSQGEQRGATRARTQYF. Here the CDR3 DNA reads TGCGCCAGCAGCCAGGGGGAACAGCGGGGGGCTACCCGGGCAAGGACGCAGTATTTT.

This clonotype was seen a handful of times. The chain couples TRBV7-6 to TRBJ2-1; no definite D call. Trimming stripped 3 bases from V and 7 bases from J, with 13 bases between. In germline, CDR1 is SGHVS, CDR2 FNYEAQ. This CDR3 spans 14 amino acids. The CDR3 region is CASSLLGVGNEQFF. CDR3 in DNA: TGTGCCAGCAGCTTGCTTGGGGTAGGGAATGAGCAGTTCTTC.

This clonotype was seen many times. One base away lies a much larger clone, so this may be a sequencing read error. This chain links TRBV6-4 with TRBJ2-5; a possible D gene is TRBD1 (6 bases). The CDR3 spans 13 residues. The V end was cut by 3 bases, the J end by 11 bases, with 16 bases between. Germline CDR1 reads MRHNA; CDR2 reads SNTAGT. This CDR3 reads CASSEDSRNEQYF. The CDR3 nucleotides are TGTGCCAGCAGTGAGGACAGTCGCAATGAGCAGTACTTC.

The chain combines TRBV6-1 with TRBJ2-7; 7 bases line up with TRBD2. The end of the DNA fits TRBJ2-5 better, so the J call may be wrong. The CDR3 is 14 residues long. Germline V lookup: CDR1 MNHNS, CDR2 SASEGT. Here the CDR3 reads CASSEVGGLETQYF. CDR3 DNA sequence: TGTGCCAGCAGTGAAGTGGGAGGGTTAGAGACCCAGTACTTC.

This clonotype appeared a few times. The chain combines TRBV27 with TRBJ1-2; a possible D gene is TRBD1 (5 bases). V shed 4 bases and J shed 11 bases, with 14 bases lying between them. CDR3 length: 12 amino acids. Germline CDR1 reads MNHEY; CDR2 reads SMNVEV (reference sequence). The DNA of the CDR3 is TGTGCCAGCAGTTCCCCGACAGACGGGTACACCTTC. It encodes CASSSPTDGYTF.

Notes on this clonotype: A much larger clone sits a single nucleotide away, making a read error possible. This chain uses TRBV4-2 with TRBJ2-4; D is unclear. TRBJ2-7 explains the end of the DNA better; the J call may be wrong. This CDR3 region has 13 residues. Germline lookup yields CDR1 LGHNA and CDR2 YNFKEQ. CDR3 in amino acids: CASSPDGVYEQYF. The CDR3 region has the DNA TGTGCCAGCAGCCCCGACGGAGTCTACGAGCAGTACTTC.

The chain combines TRBV9 with TRBJ2-1, with 8 bases identical to TRBD1. The V gene's germline CDR1 is SGDLS and CDR2 YYNGEE. This CDR3 has 14 residues. The V gene end was trimmed by 3 bases and the J gene end by 8 bases; junction bases not matched to a gene: 7. CDR3: CASSDRDRSDEQFF. The DNA of the CDR3 is TGTGCCAGCAGCGACCGGGACAGGAGCGATGAGCAGTTCTTC.

V gene TRBV7-2 combines with J gene TRBJ2-6; 7 nucleotides agree with TRBD2. Germline CDR1 reads SGHTA; CDR2 reads FQGNSA. CDR3 length: 18 amino acids. J gave up 1 base and V 1 base, and 7 bases lay outside the gene matches. Written as DNA, the CDR3 is TGTGCCAGCAGCTTAGGTTTCAGCGGGGCGTCTGGGGCCAACGTCCTGACTTTC. Residues: CASSLGFSGASGANVLTF.

The chain carries TRBV2 and TRBJ2-3; the D is unclear. V was clipped by 8 bases and J by 1 base, with 16 bases between them. CDR3 length: 15 residues. Germline V gene data show CDR1 as SNHLY and CDR2 as FYNNEI. This CDR3 is CASDTDTLGTDTQYF. For the CDR3, the DNA is TGTGCCAGCGATACCGACACGTTAGGCACAGATACGCAGTATTTT.

This chain connects TRBV28 to TRBJ2-7; 8 positions agree with TRBD2. Trimming took 6 bases from V and 3 from J; bases not matched to a gene: 13. Germline CDR1 reads MDHEN; CDR2 reads SYDVKM. This CDR3 contains 16 residues. DNA of the CDR3: TGTGCCAGCAGCCAGCTGGGCGGGAGGCGTGGCTACGAGCAGTACTTC. This translates into CASSQLGGRRGYEQYF. Supplemented by reference TRBV28 and TRBJ2-7, the full variable domain reads DVKVTQSSRYLVKRTGEKVFLECVQDMDHENMFWYRQDPGLGLRLIYFSYDVKMKEKGDIPEGYSVSREKKERFSLILESASTNQTSMYLCASSQLGGRRGYEQYFGPGTRLTVT.

The J gene is TRBJ2-4, the V gene TRBV27, with 10 nucleotides matching TRBD1. V lost 6 bases, J lost 13 bases, and 15 bases stayed unmatched. The CDR3 runs to 15 residues. The germline V gene encodes CDR1 MNHEY and CDR2 SMNVEV (reference sequence). CDR3 in DNA: TGTGCCAGCAGCAAGCACCGGGACAGGGGCCTGGAGCAGTACTTC. Amino acids: CASSKHRDRGLEQYF.

The chain recombines TRBV2 with TRBJ2-6; D is tentatively TRBD1 or TRBD2 (6 bases each). The CDR3 consists of 15 residues. Per germline, CDR1 SNHLY and CDR2 FYNNEI. The CDR3 DNA sequence: TGTACGGGGGCCGAGGGGAGGTTTGGGGCCAACGTCCTGACTTTC. This sequence encodes CTGAEGRFGANVLTF.

In its sample, this clonotype was seen a few times. This chain uses TRBV3-1 with TRBJ2-3; 8 bases are a match to TRBD1. The CDR3 contains 16 residues. The trim removed 0 bases at V and 2 bases at J, leaving 4 bases unmatched. Germline values: CDR1 LGHDT, CDR2 YNNKEL (reference sequence). CDR3 bases: TGTGCCAGCAGCCAAGACAGGGGGCGGATCACAGATACGCAGTATTTT. Its protein is CASSQDRGRITDTQYF.

J is TRBJ1-4 and V is TRBV12-3 or TRBV12-4; possibly TRBD1 for D (5 bases). This CDR3 region has 14 residues. V lost 6 bases to trimming and J lost 7 bases, with 15 bases between them. The CDR3 reads CASRLTGVSEKLFF. The CDR3 nucleotides are TGTGCCAGCAGGCTCACGGGGGTTAGTGAAAAACTGTTTTTT.

A few counts support this clonotype. This chain uses TRBV4-2 with TRBJ2-1; D is uncertain. Trimming took 1 base from V and 5 from J, leaving 9 bases between them. The CDR3 runs 14 residues. Looked up from germline, CDR1 is LGHNA and CDR2 is YNFKEQ. The CDR3 protein is CASSQVGRNNEQFF. The CDR3 region has the DNA TGTGCCAGCAGCCAAGTTGGACGGAACAATGAGCAGTTCTTC.

The chain combines TRBV7-2 with TRBJ2-6; 7 bases are a match to TRBD1. CDR3 length: 15 amino acids. The ends lost 6 bases at V and 6 bases at J; junction bases unmatched: 8. Germline V lookup: CDR1 SGHTA, CDR2 FQGNSA. The CDR3 DNA is TGTGCCAGCAGACGAGGGGGCAATTCGGCCAACGTCCTGACTTTC. Residues: CASRRGGNSANVLTF.

This clonotype was seen more than once but under ten times. This chain connects TRBV6-1 to TRBJ2-1; D unclear. The V end lost 7 bases, the J end lost 0 bases, and 13 bases lay between the germline ends. The CDR3 is 15 residues long. The germline V gene encodes CDR1 MNHNS and CDR2 SASEGT. The CDR3 loop is CASITRASSYNEQFF. The CDR3 DNA is TGTGCCAGCATTACAAGGGCGAGCTCCTACAATGAGCAGTTCTTC.

This clonotype was seen a handful of times. The V gene is TRBV27, the J gene TRBJ2-5, with 8 bases fitting TRBD2. CDR3 length: 14 amino acids. V was clipped by 3 bases and J by 6 bases; unmatched bases: 6. Germline V gene lookup returns CDR1 MNHEY and CDR2 SMNVEV (reference sequence). CDR3 sequence reads: CASSLAGGGQTQYF. DNA for the CDR3: TGTGCCAGCAGTTTGGCGGGGGGCGGACAGACCCAGTACTTC.

The chain joins TRBV7-9 to TRBJ1-2; 7 positions agree with TRBD1. CDR1 and CDR2 from the germline V gene are SEHNR and FQNEAQ (reference sequence). This CDR3 comprises 16 residues. Germline trimming cut 3 bases from V and 2 bases from J; bases unmatched to any gene: 9. CDR3 DNA sequence: TGTGCCAGCAGCTTTGCCCAGGGGGTCATAAACTATGGCTACACCTTC. Amino acid sequence: CASSFAQGVINYGYTF.

The chain links TRBV20-1 to TRBJ2-4; 10 bases map to TRBD2. V was clipped by 6 bases and J by 1 base; unmatched bases: 12. Germline lookup yields CDR1 DFQATT and CDR2 SNEGSKA (reference sequence). There are 17 residues in the CDR3. The CDR3 region has the DNA TGCAGTGCGCCCTCTAGCGGGAGTGACCGGGCCAAAAACATTCAGTACTTC. It is translated as CSAPSSGSDRAKNIQYF.

A remark on this clonotype: The junction departs from the called germline gene at one end, perhaps through a read error. The CDR3, as DNA: TGTGCCGGCAGCATAGGAGGGGGCTCCGGGGCCGAGCAGTACTTC. It codes for CAGSIGGGSGAEQYF. The V gene is TRBV7-2, the J gene TRBJ2-5, with a possible D match to TRBD1 (7 bases). The assigned J gene may be wrong: the sequence end matches TRBJ2-7 better. The CDR3 is 15 residues long. The germline gives CDR1 SGHTA, CDR2 FQGNSA.

This chain uses TRBV3-1 with TRBJ1-1; no clear D. The germline gives CDR1 LGHDT, CDR2 YNNKEL (reference sequence). The V and J ends lost 1 base and 6 bases respectively, with 6 bases between them. CDR3 size: 12 residues. The CDR3 reads CASSQGQPEAFF. The CDR3 DNA is TGTGCCAGCAGCCAAGGACAACCTGAAGCTTTCTTT.

The V call is TRBV7-2, the J call TRBJ2-7, with TRBD1 matching 10 bases. CDR1 is SGHTA, CDR2 FQGNSA, per germline. Trimming cost V 1 base and J 4 bases; bases outside gene matches: 10. The CDR3 is 17 residues long. CDR3 sequence: CASSLERGTGVGYEQYF. The CDR3 region has the DNA TGTGCCAGCAGCTTAGAGCGAGGGACAGGGGTTGGTTACGAGCAGTACTTC.

The rearrangement uses TRBV3-1 and TRBJ1-2, with 7 bases identical to TRBD1. The CDR3 loop spans 13 amino acids. Germline V gene lookup returns CDR1 LGHDT and CDR2 YNNKEL (reference sequence). The trim removed 4 bases at V and 6 bases at J, leaving 5 bases unmatched. CDR3 in DNA: TGTGCCAGCAGCCTCGGGACAGCCCATGGCTACACCTTC. Its translation: CASSLGTAHGYTF. The full variable domain, completed using reference TRBV3-1 and TRBJ1-2, is DTAVSQTPKYLVTQMGNDKSIKCEQNLGHDTMYWYKQDSKKFLKIMFSYNNKELIINETVPNRFSPKSPDKAHLNLHINSLELGDSAVYFCASSLGTAHGYTFGSGTRLTVV.

V usage is TRBV25-1 and J usage is TRBJ2-4; 8 bases are a match to TRBD2. The DNA end is more similar to TRBJ2-5, so the J call may be wrong. The CDR3 spans 16 residues. CDR1 and CDR2 from the germline V gene are MGHDK and SYGVNS. The CDR3 spells CASSESSGGVQETQYF. CDR3 nucleotide sequence: TGTGCCAGCAGTGAATCAAGCGGGGGTGTCCAAGAGACCCAGTACTTC.

J is TRBJ2-7 and V is TRBV7-2; D assignment may be TRBD1 or TRBD2 (7 bases each). Looked up from germline, CDR1 is SGHTA and CDR2 is FQGNSA. The CDR3 length is 15 residues. Trimming cost V 5 bases and J 2 bases, with 16 bases left between them. CDR3 residues: CASSPGGGAAYEQYF. DNA of the CDR3: TGTGCCAGCAGCCCAGGGGGGGGGGCTGCCTACGAGCAGTACTTC.

About this clonotype: Relative to the germline gene, one junction end is altered; a read error may explain this. The chain uses TRBV4-2 and TRBJ2-5; 16 bases are shared with TRBD2. The germline CDR1 and CDR2 sequences are LGHNA and YNFKEQ. The CDR3 length is 16 residues. The CDR3 region is CAGSQGTSGGVGTQYF. For the CDR3, the DNA is TGTGCCGGCAGCCAGGGGACTAGCGGGGGGGTAGGGACCCAGTACTTC.

In its sample, this clonotype was seen once. This chain connects TRBV20-1 to TRBJ2-5; possibly TRBD1 or TRBD2 for D (6 bases each). The J call is in doubt because the DNA end fits TRBJ2-7 better. The CDR3 length is 12 residues. Germline lookup yields CDR1 DFQATT and CDR2 SNEGSKA (reference sequence). The CDR3: CSAKGGSYEQYF. CDR3 DNA: TGCAGTGCTAAGGGGGGTTCTTACGAGCAGTACTTC.

This clonotype occurred a few times. The chain recombines TRBV20-1 with TRBJ2-7, with a tentative D call TRBD2 (6 bases). Germline V CDR1 and CDR2: DFQATT, SNEGSKA (reference sequence). This CDR3 contains 12 residues. The V and J ends lost 5 bases and 3 bases respectively, with 11 bases between them. The CDR3: CSARGNNYEQYF. Here the CDR3 DNA reads TGCAGTGCTCGCGGGAACAACTACGAGCAGTACTTC.